This T cell receptor beta chain was recorded in a study of monozygotic twins with inflammatory bowel disease. Comment on this clonotype: Its specificity is unknown.

The CDR3 sequence is 11 residues long. In germline, CDR1 is SGHNT, CDR2 YYREEE (reference sequence). Study-level points and caveats: In patient repertoires, differing immunosuppressive treatments may have added some variability. There was no way to distinguish the different T cell subtypes. Twins with IBD were found to have lower TCRbeta diversity (inverse Simpson) than healthy co-twins.

Reprocessing the 5' RACE reads, TCRdb reports a single entry for every CDR3 protein and omits DNA. This table lists over 200,000 distinct CDR3 sequences. RNA in its total form was extracted from whole blood, and T cells were not sorted. Material for sequencing was blood. This receptor was identified in a human donor with ulcerative colitis or Crohn's disease, or a healthy co-twin of an affected twin (not recorded which). J is TRBJ1-6 and V is TRBV5-4. CDR3 amino acids: CASSLGQVLHF. Using reference TRBV5-4 and TRBJ1-6 for the parts outside the CDR3, the full variable domain is ETGVTQSPTHLIKTRGQQVTLRCSSQSGHNTVSWYQQALGQGPQFIFQYYREEENGRGNFPPRFSGLQFPNYSSELNVNALELDDSALYLCASSLGQVLHFGNGTRLTVT.